This T cell receptor (beta chain) emerged from a study of blood T cell repertoires in COVID-19. About the study: Acute-phase and convalescent COVID-19 samples originated in the United States, Italy and Spain. T cells, B-cell-depleted T cells, or PBMCs supplied cDNA or gDNA.

The CDR3 consists of 14 residues. Germline CDR1 SGHRS, CDR2 YFSETQ. After removal of 5 bases from V and 4 bases from J, the junction contained 5 bases not matched to a gene. TCRdb's table, derived via immunoSEQ multiplex PCR, lists solely in-frame clones and lacks some. The table records over 200,000 clones, 65% to 90% of them present only once. J is TRBJ2-5 and V is TRBV5-1; 10 bases fit TRBD1. Sequencing used peripheral blood. The receptor was isolated from a man older than 75 with acute or convalescent COVID-19. CDR3 coding DNA: TGCGCCAGCAGGGAGACAGGGGGCGCAGAGACCCAGTACTTC. It specifies CASRETGGAETQYF. The full variable domain, its missing parts supplied by reference TRBV5-1 and TRBJ2-5, is KAGVTQTPRYLIKTRGQQVTLSCSPISGHRSVSWYQQTPGQGLQFLFEYFSETQRNKGNFPGRFSGRQFSNSRSEMNVSTLELGDSALYLCASRETGGAETQYFGPGTRLLVL.